The 26 T cell receptor beta chains presented below share a single source sample, sequenced in a study of T cell changes during pregnancy in multiple sclerosis. The data were produced by immunoSEQ multiplex PCR, yet TCRdb's version contains in-frame clones alone and is incomplete. The repertoire includes roughly 46,000 clones, 80% to 95% of them detected once, and roughly 2.3% sits in the top ten. The sequencing used peripheral blood, collected in the third trimester of pregnancy. All receptors come from a female donor with multiple sclerosis, enrolled in a pregnancy study.

The chain combines TRBV19 with TRBJ1-2; 7 positions agree with TRBD1. In germline, CDR1 is LNHDA, CDR2 SQIVND (reference sequence). The CDR3 is made up of 18 amino acids. Unmatched junction bases numbered 19, after V lost 6 bases and J lost 3 bases. CDR3 region: CASSQISPTGVLDYGYTF. CDR3 bases: TGTGCCAGTAGCCAAATATCACCAACAGGGGTACTTGACTATGGCTACACCTTC.

The chain links TRBV11-2 to TRBJ2-1, with 9 positions matching TRBD2. The CDR3 is 14 residues long. Germline lookup yields CDR1 SGHAT and CDR2 FQNNGV. With V trimmed by 1 base and J by 10 bases, 5 bases remained unmatched. CDR3 amino acids: CASSLVAGVAEQFF. The CDR3 DNA reads as TGTGCCAGCAGCTTAGTAGCGGGAGTCGCCGAGCAGTTCTTC.

The J gene is TRBJ2-7, the V gene TRBV28, with TRBD2 as a possible D gene (7 bases). This CDR3 has 15 residues. From germline, CDR1 is MDHEN and CDR2 SYDVKM. Between the trimmed V and J ends, which lost 6 bases and 1 base, there was a span of 16 bases. CDR3 region: CASRWGGGASYEQYF. The CDR3 DNA sequence: TGTGCCAGCAGATGGGGTGGGGGGGCTTCCTACGAGCAGTACTTC.

V is TRBV19 and J is TRBJ1-1; 7 nucleotides line up with TRBD1. This CDR3 has 15 amino acids. V lost 5 bases and J lost 7; bases outside the gene matches: 13. The germline V gene has CDR1 LNHDA and CDR2 SQIVND (reference sequence). The CDR3 DNA reads TGTGCCAGTAGTGCCCCTCGGGGGACAGCCTATGAAGCTTTCTTT. Translation: CASSAPRGTAYEAFF.

In this sample, this clone turned up once. The rearrangement joins TRBV5-4 to TRBJ1-1, with D unclear. The V and J ends lost 5 bases and 9 bases respectively, with 17 bases between them. Germline V lookup: CDR1 SGHNT, CDR2 YYREEE (reference sequence). The CDR3 is 13 amino acids. CDR3: CASSQSQVSQAFF. CDR3 nucleotide sequence: TGTGCCAGCAGTCAGTCCCAGGTCTCCCAAGCTTTCTTT. The full variable domain, in which reference TRBV5-4 and TRBJ1-1 provide the parts outside the CDR3, is ETGVTQSPTHLIKTRGQQVTLRCSSQSGHNTVSWYQQALGQGPQFIFQYYREEENGRGNFPPRFSGLQFPNYSSELNVNALELDDSALYLCASSQSQVSQAFFGQGTRLTVV.

The genes are TRBV28 and TRBJ2-1; possibly TRBD2 for D (5 bases). V lost 8 bases to trimming and J lost 8 bases, with 10 bases between them. CDR3 length: 11 amino acids. Germline values: CDR1 MDHEN, CDR2 SYDVKM. The DNA of the CDR3 is TGTGCCAGCGGCCCTAGCCATGAGCAGTTCTTC. Amino acid sequence: CASGPSHEQFF.

This chain connects TRBV30 to TRBJ1-2, with 8 bases aligning to TRBD1. V shed 4 bases and J 4 bases; nucleotides not matched to a gene: 11. Per germline, CDR1 GTSNPN and CDR2 SVGIG (reference sequence). The CDR3 length is 15 residues. The CDR3: CAWKRAQGALYGYTF. The CDR3 coding sequence is TGTGCCTGGAAGAGAGCCCAGGGGGCCCTCTATGGCTACACCTTC.

This chain links TRBV4-3 with TRBJ1-3; 8 bases fit TRBD1. This CDR3 has 17 amino acids. Germline V CDR1 and CDR2: LGHNA, YSLEER. V lost 0 bases to trimming and J lost 3 bases; unmatched junction nucleotides: 7. For the CDR3, the DNA is TGCGCCAGCAGCCAAGATTTTGGCAGGGGGCTTGGAAACACCATATATTTT. As protein: CASSQDFGRGLGNTIYF.

J is TRBJ1-2 and V is TRBV2; 9 bases line up with TRBD1. With V trimmed by 6 bases and J by 0 bases, 2 bases remained unmatched. Germline CDR1 and CDR2: SNHLY and FYNNEI. CDR3 length: 14 residues. CDR3 loop: CASRTGGTNYGYTF. CDR3 bases: TGTGCCAGCAGAACAGGGGGCACTAACTATGGCTACACCTTC.

This clone was recorded only once. This chain links TRBV9 with TRBJ2-6, with TRBD2 matching over 9 bases. The ends lost 2 bases at V and 2 bases at J; junction bases unmatched: 23. Germline CDR1 reads SGDLS; CDR2 reads YYNGEE. This CDR3 is 23 amino acids long. CDR3 bases: TGTGCCAGCAGCGTCCGGGGCCAAGGTCCCCAGCTAGCGGGGAGGCCTGGGGCCAACGTCCTGACTTTC. Translated, it gives CASSVRGQGPQLAGRPGANVLTF.

Comment on this clone: No conserved phenylalanine or tryptophan ends this CDR3, so it is likely a read error. The limits of the CDR3 on the DNA are not certain, so only TCRdb's listed CDR3 is given. This chain links TRBV7-3 with TRBJ1-2. Termini included, the CDR3 measures 9 amino acids. Germline V gene data show CDR1 as SGHTA and CDR2 as FQGTGA. CDR3: CASSLLRGH.

The V gene is TRBV4-3, the J gene TRBJ1-1, with D hard to call. Trimming removed 1 base at V and 0 bases at J, with 9 bases between. This CDR3 contains 15 residues. CDR1 LGHNA and CDR2 YSLEER come from the germline V gene. This CDR3 reads CASSQGVVLNTEAFF. CDR3 DNA sequence: TGCGCCAGCAGCCAAGGAGTCGTACTGAACACTGAAGCTTTCTTT.

The chain uses TRBV28 and TRBJ1-2, with 10 bases fitting TRBD1. Germline assignment: CDR1 MDHEN and CDR2 SYDVKM. Losses at the gene ends were 6 bases for V and 7 bases for J; bases not matched to a gene: 14. This CDR3 has 16 amino acids. The CDR3 region is CASSPSFRTGGTGYTF. As DNA, the CDR3 is TGTGCCAGCAGCCCGAGTTTCCGGACAGGGGGTACTGGCTACACCTTC.

The chain is built from TRBV6-4 and TRBJ2-2; no clear D gene. This CDR3 spans 13 amino acids. Germline lookup yields CDR1 MRHNA and CDR2 SNTAGT. V lost 4 bases to trimming and J lost 1 base, with 4 bases between them. Here the CDR3 DNA reads TGTGCCAGCAGTGCCGGGAACACCGGGGAGCTGTTTTTT. It translates to CASSAGNTGELFF.

The CDR3 coding sequence is TGTGCCAGCAGCAAAGTTAGCGGGAGGGCCATCCATGAGCAGTTCTTC. Its protein is CASSKVSGRAIHEQFF. V and J are TRBV21-1 and TRBJ2-1; TRBD2, the table's D call, lacks a check against the DNA. TRBV21-1 is termed a pseudogene. The CDR3 contains 16 residues.

The V call is TRBV6-1, the J call TRBJ2-2; perhaps TRBD1 as D (6 bases). Germline CDR1 MNHNS, CDR2 SASEGT. CDR3 length: 15 residues. V was cut by 8 bases and J by 5 bases, with 18 bases left in between. This chain's CDR3 is CASVTLRGWTGELFF. CDR3 nucleotide sequence: TGTGCCAGCGTTACCCTTAGGGGGTGGACCGGGGAGCTGTTTTTT.

The chain carries TRBV28 and TRBJ1-1, with D maybe TRBD1 (6 bases). V lost 4 bases to trimming and J lost 6 bases, with 15 bases between them. The germline CDR1 and CDR2 sequences are MDHEN and SYDVKM. CDR3 length equals 14 residues. For the CDR3, the DNA is TGTGCCAGCAGTTCAGACACAGGGTCCGCTGAAGCTTTCTTT. Translated, it gives CASSSDTGSAEAFF.

This chain connects TRBV6-5 to TRBJ2-7; a possible D gene is TRBD2 (5 bases). The CDR3 length is 16 residues. V lost 2 bases to trimming and J lost 0 bases, with 14 bases between them. Germline V lookup: CDR1 MNHEY, CDR2 SVGAGI. The CDR3 here is CASSYPERTRSYEQYF. The CDR3 nucleotides read TGTGCCAGCAGTTACCCCGAGCGGACCCGCTCCTACGAGCAGTACTTC.

The J gene is TRBJ2-2, the V gene TRBV25-1; the D gene is possibly TRBD2 (6 bases). The V end lost 1 base, the J end lost 6 bases, and 15 bases lay between the germline ends. In germline, CDR1 is MGHDK, CDR2 SYGVNS. The CDR3 loop spans 16 amino acids. In DNA, the CDR3 is TGTGCCAGCAGTGAATGGGTAGGGACTCGGGCCGGGGAGCTGTTTTTT. Translated, it gives CASSEWVGTRAGELFF. The full variable domain, its missing parts supplied by reference TRBV25-1 and TRBJ2-2, is EADIYQTPRYLVIGTGKKITLECSQTMGHDKMYWYQQDPGMELHLIHYSYGVNSTEKGDLSSESTVSRIRTEHFPLTLESARPSHTSQYLCASSEWVGTRAGELFFGEGSRLTVL.

The chain uses TRBV2 and TRBJ2-7, with 12 bases that match TRBD2. The CDR3 loop spans 17 amino acids. From germline, CDR1 is SNHLY and CDR2 FYNNEI. V trimming: 6 bases; J trimming: 0 bases; junction bases outside the gene matches: 9. As DNA, the CDR3 is TGTGCCAGCAGAAGGACTAGCGGGGCCTCTAGCTCCTACGAGCAGTACTTC. Amino acids: CASRRTSGASSSYEQYF.

The chain combines TRBV2 with TRBJ1-2; D unresolved. CDR1 and CDR2 from the germline V gene are SNHLY and FYNNEI. With 0 bases removed from V and 3 bases from J, the gap between germline ends came to 11 bases. CDR3 length: 15 residues. Written as DNA, the CDR3 is TGTGCCAGCAGTGAAGCTCCCGGAGCGGACTATGGCTACACCTTC. It specifies CASSEAPGADYGYTF.

This clone was counted once. The J gene is TRBJ1-5, the V gene TRBV4-1; perhaps TRBD1 as D (6 bases). Trimming removed 2 bases at V and 4 bases at J, with 15 bases between. Per the germline V gene, CDR1 is MGHRA and CDR2 is YSYEKL. This CDR3 has 16 amino acids. This CDR3 is CASSQTPGHENQPQHF. The CDR3 region has the DNA TGCGCCAGCAGCCAAACCCCGGGACACGAAAATCAGCCCCAGCATTTT.

This clone was found a few times. The chain combines TRBV6-1 with TRBJ2-1; 10 nucleotides line up with TRBD2. The germline V gene has CDR1 MNHNS and CDR2 SASEGT. The CDR3 covers 15 residues. With V trimmed by 6 bases and J by 0 bases, 2 bases remained unmatched. CDR3 sequence: CASRGLASSYNEQFF. The CDR3 coding sequence is TGTGCCAGCAGGGGACTAGCGAGCTCCTACAATGAGCAGTTCTTC.

V gene TRBV6-5 combines with J gene TRBJ2-3; the D is unclear. The CDR3 runs 13 residues. V gave up 7 bases and J gave up 0 bases, with 8 bases separating them. Per the germline V gene, CDR1 is MNHEY and CDR2 is SVGAGI. DNA for the CDR3: TGTGCCAGCAAAATAACTAGCACAGATACGCAGTATTTT. This sequence encodes CASKITSTDTQYF.

The CDR3 region has the DNA TGCGCCAGCAGCCAAGAAGTACCTAGCGGGAATCCAGATACGCAGTATTTT. As protein: CASSQEVPSGNPDTQYF. The genes are TRBV4-1 and TRBJ2-3, with 9 bases identical to TRBD2. The germline V gene encodes CDR1 MGHRA and CDR2 YSYEKL. The J segment lost 4 bases and the V segment lost 0 bases, leaving 8 bases of the junction unmatched. The CDR3 spans 17 residues.

The chain couples TRBV19 to TRBJ2-5; 16 nucleotides align to TRBD2. V gave up 4 bases and J gave up 1 base; unmatched junction bases: 3. The germline gives CDR1 LNHDA, CDR2 SQIVND (reference sequence). CDR3 length: 17 residues. The CDR3: CASSTGLAGGLQETQYF. In DNA form, the CDR3 reads TGTGCCAGTAGTACGGGACTAGCGGGAGGGCTCCAAGAGACCCAGTACTTC.